This TCR beta chain was retrieved from a study of T cell responses to AZD1222 COVID-19 vaccine. In this sample, this clone turned up a few times. The antigen remains undetermined. The CDR3 has 13 amino acids. V was trimmed by 3 bases and J by 3 bases, leaving 11 bases between them. Germline V gene sequence: CDR1 DFQATT, CDR2 SNEGSKA (reference sequence). The repertoire was sequenced with immunoSEQ multiplex PCR; TCRdb's copy has only in-frame clones and lacks some. The sample carries about 180,000 clones, 85% to 90% recorded once. Study-wide points: CD4 TCRs linked to vaccination spanned spike, dominating at 160-218 and 743-854. The peak T cell response came first, and repertoires were sampled only after it. Breadth and depth of Spike-specific TCRs rose after two AZD1222 doses.

The source is an adult in good health. This specimen consisted of peripheral blood, obtained on day 0 of AZD1222 vaccination. This sequence joins TRBV20-1 and TRBJ1-2; weak D call: TRBD1 (6 bases). In DNA, the CDR3 is TGCAGTGCTAGTCAAACAGGGTACTATGGCTACACCTTC. Protein sequence: CSASQTGYYGYTF.